This is a list of T cell receptor beta chains from one sample in a study of regulatory T cells in long-lasting Graves disease. Each CDR3 protein gets one entry after TCRdb re-called the multiplex PCR reads with MiXCR. The sample has 650,000 to 700,000 distinct CDR3 sequences, 30% seen once; the top ten hold about 40%. Sequences were derived from peripheral blood mononuclear cells (PBMCs), sampled when the disease was refractory, from a patient treated with antithyroid drugs. The receptors derive from a female donor with Graves disease. CDR3s include the opening cysteine and the closing phenylalanine or tryptophan.

TRBV5-1	TRBJ2-7	CASSLGVEVSYEQYF
TRBV12-3/TRBV12-4	TRBJ2-7	CASSSPLQGGPNYEQYF
TRBV5-1	TRBJ1-5	CASAPWGLDQPQHF
TRBV30	TRBJ1-3	CAWTEGQPGNTIYF
TRBV7-9	TRBJ1-1	CASSTGQEGPEAFF
TRBV10-1	TRBJ1-6	CASSPEPDSPLHF
TRBV6-1	TRBJ1-1	CASSEGWGNTEAFF
TRBV2	TRBJ2-7	CASSDISGTYEQYF
TRBV7-3	TRBJ1-5	CASSFGTGVLQPQHF
TRBV28	TRBJ1-1	CASSPPGQRINTEAFF
TRBV6-4	TRBJ2-2	CASRDLGPNTGELFF
TRBV20-1	TRBJ2-3	CSALAGRTDTQYF
TRBV5-6	TRBJ1-1	CASSVAGRPWAEAFF
TRBV30	TRBJ2-3	CAWSALDSRSMDTQYF
TRBV7-9	TRBJ1-1	CASSVEGFLNTEAFF
TRBV28	TRBJ2-5	CASTTTGPGKRETQYF
TRBV20-1	TRBJ2-7	CSAPRGDSYEQYF
TRBV5-1	TRBJ1-5	CASSLADGQPQHF
TRBV19	TRBJ1-1	CASSISRQGAEAFF
TRBV28	TRBJ1-4	CASGVTGEKLFF
TRBV20-1	TRBJ2-1	CSARSFYNEQFF
TRBV30	TRBJ2-3	CAWTSSGTDTQYF
TRBV9	TRBJ2-5	CASSVDGQGSWETQYF
TRBV5-5	TRBJ1-2	CASSYAGGGDYGYTF
TRBV6-1	TRBJ1-1	CASSLGRISMNTEAFF
TRBV11-2	TRBJ2-5	CASSSLGQAGETQYF
TRBV6-1	TRBJ2-7	CASSVPGAPIEQYF
TRBV27	TRBJ1-4	CASSPGAANEKLFF
TRBV11-2	TRBJ2-1	CASSPEDSVRFF
TRBV6-1	TRBJ2-7	CASSLETGGAGYEQYF
TRBV20-1	TRBJ2-7	CSARLPPSYEQYF
TRBV20-1	TRBJ2-1	CSAGTLADTYNEQFF
TRBV7-6	TRBJ1-5	CASSTGQALNQPQHF
TRBV12-3/TRBV12-4	TRBJ2-7	CASSFGTGGGEQYF
TRBV20-1	TRBJ2-2	CSASLSGDLAGELFF
TRBV28	TRBJ1-3	CASSLLGQGAGNTIYF
TRBV25-1	TRBJ2-7	CASTAAKKGSYEQYF
TRBV12-3/TRBV12-4	TRBJ2-5	CASRRSGSGVETQYF
TRBV30	TRBJ2-7	CAWTGHYYEQYF
TRBV6-2/TRBV6-3	TRBJ2-2	CASSWARTGELFF
TRBV12-3/TRBV12-4	TRBJ1-6	CASSFTDSPLHF
TRBV20-1	NA	CSATNWTGLSGYTF
TRBV29-1	TRBJ1-1	CSVLRGAITEAFF
TRBV30	TRBJ1-1	CAWSVPRTEMNTEAFF
TRBV20-1	TRBJ2-5	CSARASETKFF
TRBV19	TRBJ2-3	CASTLTSGRSDTQYF
TRBV12-3/TRBV12-4	TRBJ1-1	CASQARMYTEAFF
TRBV6-2/TRBV6-3	TRBJ1-5	CASSSRQGGTGVNQPQHF
TRBV7-9	TRBJ2-2	CASISTTGLNTGELFF
TRBV14	TRBJ1-3	CASSQEGTDLSGNTIYF
TRBV20-1	TRBJ1-5	CSARQSYQPQHF
TRBV27	TRBJ1-2	CASTRLPGALGYTF
TRBV20-1	TRBJ1-6	CSTRTGHTYNSPLHF
TRBV28	TRBJ1-2	CASSLSIGPYGYTF
TRBV11-2	TRBJ1-2	CASSLRGPYGYTF
TRBV6-2/TRBV6-3	TRBJ1-4	CASSYKETTNEKLFF
TRBV25-1	TRBJ1-1	CASQESRGGWGTEAFF
TRBV2	TRBJ1-2	CASLIRTGNYGYTF